This T cell receptor beta chain was documented in a study of Ad26.COV2.S vaccination and SARS-CoV-2 variants. The CDR3 runs to 15 residues. CDR1 and CDR2 from the germline V gene are SGHRS and YFSETQ. Trimming at V came to 4 bases and at J to 5 bases, leaving 6 bases not matched to a gene. Regarding treatment: roughly 19 received Ad26.COV2.S at low or high dose, single or two shots; roughly 5 received placebo; per-sample allocation not given. Sampling happened 63 days after the first vaccine or placebo injection. Produced via immunoSEQ multiplex PCR; TCRdb's table is partial and in-frame only. The table records roughly 270,000 clones, around 87% of them present only once.

The clonotype was recovered from a person aged 18-60 years who received the Ad26.COV2.S COVID-19 vaccine or a placebo. The sample was peripheral blood, taken in a trial of Ad26.COV2.S vaccine versus placebo. The chain is built from TRBV5-1 and TRBJ2-5; TRBD2 agrees at 12 bases. CDR3 protein: CASSTGLAGSETQYF. The CDR3 DNA is TGCGCCAGCAGCACCGGACTAGCGGGGTCTGAGACCCAGTACTTC. Filled out from reference TRBV5-1 and TRBJ2-5, the complete variable domain reads KAGVTQTPRYLIKTRGQQVTLSCSPISGHRSVSWYQQTPGQGLQFLFEYFSETQRNKGNFPGRFSGRQFSNSRSEMNVSTLELGDSALYLCASSTGLAGSETQYFGPGTRLLVL.